This T cell receptor beta chain emerged from a study of B cell selection in AIRE deficiency (dated by TCRdb to between 2018 and 2021). Study-wide context: Researchers compared TCRbeta repertoires of sorted blood CD4+ conventional T cells and regulatory T cells in AIRE-deficient patients with those in healthy controls. The TCR-sequenced cohort comprised about five AIRE-deficient APECED patients and about five healthy control donors.

Overall study results and their limits: Tconv and Treg cells from AIRE-deficient patients showed TCRBV gene usage, CDR3 length and TCR diversity similar to those of healthy donors. Roughly 32% of the Treg TCRbeta sequences shared among healthy donors were detected in patient Tconv cells, suggesting that Treg-biased clones are diverted into the Tconv compartment. Only TCRbeta chains were sequenced; 36.6% of shared healthy-donor Treg sequences also occurred in healthy Tconv, possibly because of differing TCRalpha chains. Among around 3,800 shared Treg TCRbeta sequences, 30% to 35% were shared exclusively among healthy donors and 9% to 9.5% exclusively among patients, which suggests that Treg selection is less efficient in the absence of AIRE. Shorter CDR3s were found in shared Treg sequences, reflecting a bias toward rearrangements containing few non-templated nucleotide insertions.

The immunoSEQ platform was used to sequence the TCRbeta chain. The authors' analysis ran thus. Pooled conventional T cell repertoires yielded 100,000 to 110,000 distinct in-frame TCRbeta sequences from patients and 13.4x10^4 from healthy donors. Treg TCRbeta sequences found in two or more individuals were defined as public, and these public Treg TCRbeta sequences were then searched for in Tconv repertoires. Group differences were tested with Mann-Whitney U tests and Bonferroni-Dunn correction in GraphPad Prism 7.03. TCRdb re-hosts the immuneACCESS table, in-frame sequences only. Its copies lack some clones; in the studies checked, an unresolved V gene accounts for under half of them, and the cause for the rest is not known. For V, J and clone size, that table is used; D and trimming come from the DNA. Here the sample has fewer than 25,000 clones; roughly 95% occur a single time. The ten most abundant clones make up under 0.2% of the sample.

About this clone itself: Its antigen target is currently unknown. The sample holds no much larger clone one base away, and base qualities are not on file.

For sorting, conventional CD4 T cells were defined as CD4+CD127+ cells. Control samples came from healthy donors unrelated to the patients. Sorting of Tconv and Treg cells intended for TCRbeta sequencing was performed on a FACSAria flow cytometer. Sorted cells were collected into 5-ml round-bottom polystyrene tubes, and dry cell pellets were frozen at -80°C before sequencing. The CDR3 spans 14 residues, from the cysteine through the phenylalanine. Just the 42-base CDR3 DNA is kept, in frame starting at base 1. The germline V end is reduced by 7 bases and the J end by 3 bases; junction bases left unmatched: 2. According to the germline V gene (reference sequence), CDR1 reads SEHNR and CDR2 reads FQNEAQ.

The material sequenced was CD4+CD127+ conventional T cells sorted from PBMCs. The rearranged chain carries TRBV7-9 and TRBJ2-3, and 12 bases in between align with TRBD2. This clonotype was sampled from a human donor in good health. The nucleotide sequence reads as follows: TGTGCCAGCACTACTAGCGGGGGGACAGATACGCAGTATTTT. It translates as CASTTSGGTDTQYF.